Listed here are 9 T cell receptor beta chains from one sample, sequenced in a study of cytomegalovirus exposure and HLA in healthy donors. It was with 60 Vbeta and 13 Jbeta primers that the PCR ran. Assay: immunoSEQ multiplex PCR; the TCRdb copy retains only in-frame clones and omits some. The table lists about 160,000 clones, 79% of them singletons. Sequenced input: PBMCs. These receptors came from a man between 40 and 49 years old in good health and CMV-seronegative.

The chain couples TRBV5-1 to TRBJ2-2, with D possibly being TRBD2 (5 bases). The V end was cut by 5 bases, the J end by 1 base, with 12 bases between. Per germline, CDR1 SGHRS and CDR2 YFSETQ. The CDR3 spans 15 residues. CDR3 in amino acids: CASSRDPGNTGELFF. The CDR3 DNA is TGCGCCAGCAGTCGGGATCCGGGGAACACCGGGGAGCTGTTTTTT. The full variable domain, rest sourced from reference TRBV5-1 and TRBJ2-2, is KAGVTQTPRYLIKTRGQQVTLSCSPISGHRSVSWYQQTPGQGLQFLFEYFSETQRNKGNFPGRFSGRQFSNSRSEMNVSTLELGDSALYLCASSRDPGNTGELFFGEGSRLTVL.

This rearrangement joins TRBV7-8 to TRBJ2-7; the D gene is possibly TRBD1 (5 bases). This CDR3 has 15 residues. Trimming left V 4 bases short and J 2 bases short, with 15 bases between. Germline V gives CDR1 SGHVS, CDR2 FQNEAQ. CDR3 sequence (DNA): TGTGCCAGCAGCTCCCCCCCCGACAGTACCTACGAGCAGTACTTC. Translated, it gives CASSSPPDSTYEQYF.

The genes are TRBV6-5 and TRBJ2-1, with 11 bases identical to TRBD2. The V and J ends lost 5 bases and 5 bases, in that order; junction bases with no gene match: 5. The CDR3 totals 15 residues. Looked up from germline, CDR1 is MNHEY and CDR2 is SVGAGI. The CDR3 is CASSLRLAGHNEQFF. CDR3 nucleotide sequence: TGTGCCAGCAGTCTTCGACTAGCGGGGCACAATGAGCAGTTCTTC.

The chain carries TRBV30 and TRBJ2-5; 12 positions agree with TRBD2. The CDR3 is 15 amino acids. In germline, CDR1 is GTSNPN, CDR2 SVGIG (reference sequence). V lost 3 bases, J lost 5 bases, and 7 bases stayed unmatched. Here the CDR3 DNA reads TGTGCCTGGAGGAGACTAGCGGGAGCGGGGGAGACCCAGTACTTC. Its translation is CAWRRLAGAGETQYF.

This clone was found once. This chain links TRBV5-1 with TRBJ2-5; 7 nucleotides line up with TRBD1. There are 18 residues in the CDR3. CDR1 SGHRS and CDR2 YFSETQ come from the germline V gene. The V gene end was trimmed by 3 bases and the J gene end by 8 bases; junction bases not matched to a gene: 22. The CDR3 DNA is TGCGCCAGCAGCTCGGGAATAACAGGGGCCGCATCTATTGGCACCCAGTACTTC. Translating gives CASSSGITGAASIGTQYF. The whole variable domain, remainder taken from reference TRBV5-1 and TRBJ2-5, is KAGVTQTPRYLIKTRGQQVTLSCSPISGHRSVSWYQQTPGQGLQFLFEYFSETQRNKGNFPGRFSGRQFSNSRSEMNVSTLELGDSALYLCASSSGITGAASIGTQYFGPGTRLLVL.

The CDR3 DNA sequence: TGTGCCAGCAGTACAGGGAGGAACACTGAAGCTTTCTTT. It translates to CASSTGRNTEAFF. This chain uses TRBV2 with TRBJ1-1, with a weak D call TRBD1 (6 bases). V was cut by 5 bases and J by 1 base, with 8 bases left in between. CDR1 SNHLY and CDR2 FYNNEI come from the germline V gene. CDR3 size: 13 residues.

In this sample, this clone turned up a few times. The gene calls are TRBV6-1 and TRBJ2-1; possibly TRBD1 for D (6 bases). The CDR3 totals 13 residues. Germline assignment: CDR1 MNHNS and CDR2 SASEGT. Between the trimmed V and J ends, which lost 5 bases and 13 bases, there was a span of 18 bases. The CDR3: CASSLEGVTVQFF. DNA for the CDR3: TGTGCCAGCAGTCTCGAGGGGGTAACCGTCCAGTTCTTC.

This clone was counted a single time. V gene TRBV10-3 combines with J gene TRBJ2-1; 16 nucleotides line up with TRBD2. CDR3 length: 16 residues. From germline, CDR1 is ENHRY and CDR2 SYGVKD. The trim removed 6 bases at V and 10 bases at J, leaving 9 bases unmatched. The CDR3 coding sequence is TGTGCCATCAGCTCCGGGACTAGCGGGGGGGGGCGAGAGCAGTTCTTC. Encoded protein: CAISSGTSGGGREQFF.

Comment on this clone: The junction shows a germline mismatch at one end, possibly a read error. V usage is TRBV5-1 and J usage is TRBJ2-6, with TRBD1 as a possible D gene (7 bases). The germline gives CDR1 SGHRS, CDR2 YFSETQ. This CDR3 has 18 amino acids. Written as DNA, the CDR3 is TGCGCCAGCAGCAGGTTTTCAGGGGGGAGCTCTGGGGCCAACGGCCTGACTTTC. It specifies CASSRFSGGSSGANGLTF.